This T cell receptor (beta chain) was recovered during a study of blood T cell repertoires in COVID-19. For the study at large: Sites across the United States, Italy and Spain contributed samples from acute and convalescent COVID-19. The cDNA or gDNA used as material had been derived from T cells, B-cell-depleted T cells, or PBMCs.

Authors' analysis steps: Estimated nucleated cell counts came from reference gene primer amplification. Using immunoSEQ multiplex PCR, the repertoire was profiled, and TCRdb retains in-frame clones only, with some absent. That table supplies the V and J calls and clone size; D and trimming were determined from the DNA. The sample contains tens of thousands of clones, 85% to 90% of which appear only once. The V end lost 2 bases, the J end lost 4 bases, and 14 bases lay between the germline ends. From germline, CDR1 is KGHSH and CDR2 LQKENI. This CDR3 has 16 amino acids. Material: peripheral blood. The receptor comes from an older man with acute or convalescent COVID-19. This chain uses TRBV18 with TRBJ1-4; no clear D gene. The CDR3 reads CASSPASVPLNEKLFF. The CDR3, as DNA: TGTGCCAGCTCACCAGCCTCGGTGCCGCTTAATGAAAAACTGTTTTTT.